This T cell receptor beta chain was retrieved from a study of blood T cell repertoires in COVID-19. Trimming cost V 1 base and J 4 bases, with 7 bases left between them. Germline V gene data show CDR1 as SGHAT and CDR2 as FQNNGV. The CDR3 totals 13 residues. Produced via immunoSEQ multiplex PCR; TCRdb's table is partial and in-frame only. The sample includes a few hundred thousand clones, almost 90% seen only once; the top ten take roughly 2%. This TCR derives from a woman between 55 and 75 years old with COVID-19, enrolled during active disease. This chain uses TRBV11-2 with TRBJ1-1; D ambiguous. The sample was peripheral blood. CDR3 protein: CASSLGDFTEAFF. DNA of the CDR3: TGTGCCAGCAGCTTAGGAGACTTCACTGAAGCTTTCTTT.